Described below is a single TCR beta chain sequence and its context. Its antigen is currently unknown. TRB cDNA libraries were made by UMI-labeled 5' RACE. TCRdb re-called the 5' RACE reads and gives one entry per CDR3 protein, without DNA. Its listing shows about 150,000 distinct CDR3 sequences. The data originate from a study of CXCR3-negative and CXCR3-positive naive CD8 T cells. Findings and caveats of the study: Comparison of naive cells showed more hydrophobic TRB CDR3s in CXCR3-positive than in CXCR3-negative naive cells. Between one naive subset and the other, surface CD5 was comparable, and TCR strength was inferred from TRB CDR3 properties.

Germline loops: CDR1 KGHSH, CDR2 LQKENI. CDR3 length: 16 residues. The receptor comes from a human donor in good health. Some clones in this sample may be carry-over from other donors' samples. Input material: naive CXCR3+ CD8+ T cells from blood. Indicated subset: CD45RO-CCR7+CD27+CD95- naive CD8+ T cells expressing CXCR3 (TNR3+). This sequence joins TRBV18 and TRBJ1-1. This chain's CDR3 is CASSPPVWEMDTEAFF.